This TCR beta chain was found in a study of blood T cell repertoires in COVID-19. Study summary: Collection of acute and convalescent COVID-19 samples took place in the United States, Italy and Spain.

In the original processing: Estimated nucleated cell counts came from reference gene primer amplification. Repertoires were generated with immunoSEQ multiplex PCR, while TCRdb's copy carries only in-frame clones and drops some. Clonal size and the V and J genes are those of that table, whereas D and trimming came from the DNA. There are about 75,000 clones in the sample; 86% occur only once, and less than 7.5% lies in the top ten. The CDR3 loop spans 16 amino acids. Germline V gene data show CDR1 as SGHVS and CDR2 as FQNEAQ. Trimming took 2 bases from V and 8 from J; bases not matched to a gene: 13. The TCR originated in an elderly man with COVID-19, enrolled during active disease. Sequenced sample: peripheral blood. The genes are TRBV7-8 and TRBJ2-3, with 7 bases aligning to TRBD1. In DNA, the CDR3 is TGTGCCAGCAGCTTACCCCGGGACAGTCCAACTTCTACGCAGTATTTT. It codes for CASSLPRDSPTSTQYF.